Described below is a single T cell receptor beta chain sequence and its context. The specificity of this receptor is unknown. The record has no base qualities; no much larger clone is one base away. This record belongs to a study of cytomegalovirus exposure and HLA in healthy donors (dated by TCRdb to the late 2010s). For context, the study as a whole: In an earlier analysis of 450 to 750 of the donors, 276 Gb of sequence data and 117 million unique TCR beta sequences from some 170 million T cells were reported. Roughly five DR-DQ haplotypes were treated as single units for association and clustering because of strong linkage in the cohort. A later analysis re-examined previously published TCR beta repertoires from 600 to 700 donors and added high-resolution HLA genotyping to investigate patterns of TCR occurrence. Donor age, sex, ethnicity and CMV serostatus were compiled together with the repertoire data. Roughly 300 gigabases of sequencing data and around 80 million unique TCR sequences made up an early release that covered nearly 650 HLA-typed donors. Besides the first cohort of 550 to 750 subjects, a separate validation cohort made up of over a hundred different subjects was used. On average, about 240,000 unique TCR beta nucleotide sequences were sequenced per donor among 398 genotyped donors of the cohort, with around 19% of those sequences being non-productive. Using immunosequencing, the study profiled T cell repertoires from 666 subjects and related those repertoires to cytomegalovirus serostatus. The aim of the study was to test whether cataloging public T cell receptors could identify signatures of past pathogen exposure. Every discovery cohort repertoire had been produced on one sequencing platform. To predict cytomegalovirus infection status, the study brought together high-throughput TCR immunosequencing, statistical association of individual TCRs with disease status, and machine learning. To decide whether each TCR beta V gene segment behaved as functional or pseudogenic, an earlier analysis of some 600 of the donors relied on high-throughput TCR beta sequencing. Typing coverage differed by locus: A, B, C, DRB1 and DQB1 were typed in about 620-630 donors, DQA1 in around 500, DPA1 in some 610, and DPB1 in approximately 450. Among the 398 genotyped donors, about 83% belonged to the genetic ancestry cluster associated with self-reported Caucasian donors. HLA typing included class I and class II loci at four-digit resolution. The later analysis used no new phenotypic data to find candidate immune exposures, relying instead on TCR beta sequences and their occurrence across donors. A later genetic analysis took genome-wide SNP genotypes for about three fifths of the roughly 670 donors and used that subset as a discovery cohort.

The germline V and J ends show losses of 6 bases and 8 bases respectively, and no gene match explains 12 bases of the junction. CDR1 and CDR2, looked up from the germline V gene, are SNHLY and FYNNEI. From the cysteine up to the phenylalanine, the CDR3 has a length of 14 residues. Just CDR3 DNA is preserved here, 42 bases in frame from base 1. What the research found in general, with its limitations: Only TCR beta chains were sequenced in this cohort, and the absence of alpha or paired-chain data limited detectable features. It was suggested by the authors that the approach could potentially be generalized to other disease states and immunological phenotypes. Compared with the approximately 700-donor mean, donors in an Asian-associated ancestry cluster had fewer N-insertions in productive TCRs, according to a later genetic analysis. When HLA alleles, especially DR and DQ, strongly co-occurred, TCR associations were difficult to assign to individual alleles. Immune exposure information for the cohort was limited to CMV serostatus. In both the original and validation cohorts, the classifier was reported to diagnose cytomegalovirus status with high specificity and sensitivity. In a later analysis, HLA-associated TCR beta chains were found to be more clonally expanded and to have lower generation probabilities than equally common non-associated chains. HLA typing was unavailable for some donors at each locus, so association tests used only the typed subset. Because the 87-base-pair reads could not distinguish some IMGT-functional V segments, including TRBV6-2 and TRBV6-3, those segments were excluded. Presence/absence analyses assumed roughly uniform sequencing depth across donors, an assumption that may not hold. A further reported finding was that TCR beta sequences accurately predicted the HLA-A and HLA-B alleles for most subjects in the first cohort. In the study, approximately 160 TCR beta chains were listed as associated with cytomegalovirus. V-gene and J-gene trimming of TCR beta chains was associated with a missense DCLRE1C variant in a later genetic analysis, and the association was replicated in an independent cohort. Across donors, most TCR sequences were observed very rarely, whereas some public TCRs were present in many individuals. The sequencing pipeline was judged likely to have produced a cluster of highly shared sequence variants as a technical artifact. In a later analysis, most CMV-associated TCR beta chains were found to appear HLA-restricted, with HLA associations seemingly driven largely by CMV exposure. A later analysis associated 15,000 or so TCR beta sequences with specific HLA alleles at a false discovery rate of 0.05. In a later analysis, the rate of TCR association differed among HLA loci, with DRB1 alleles having the most associated TCRs and HLA-C alleles having the fewest. In an earlier analysis of some 540 of the donors, most TCR beta V segments appeared in productive rearrangements about 87% or about 30% of the time, broadly matching IMGT annotations. Linkage disequilibrium might explain the correlated functional status among segregating V segments, but an unknown experimental factor could not be ruled out. The earlier analysis of some 560 of the donors excluded roughly 17 rarely observed V segments, including chromosome 9 orphons, because counts were too low. A later analysis reported that several top co-occurrence clusters appeared linked to parvovirus B19, influenza, CMV and Epstein-Barr virus. Three of the identified cytomegalovirus-associated TCR beta chains were confirmed in vitro to be specific for cytomegalovirus antigens.

The cohort comprised some 680 healthy bone marrow donors. Cohort members were all nominally healthy when sampled, although unrecorded immune exposures were likely present. The donor tested CMV seronegative and was one of the 352 seronegative cohort members. Each donor provided a peripheral blood sample, and peripheral blood mononuclear cells were used for TCR beta sequencing. The Qiagen DNeasy Blood Extraction Kit was used to extract genomic DNA from the blood cell samples. Library creation used the immunoSEQ multiplex PCR assay. A mixture of 60 forward primers for TCR Vbeta segments and 13 reverse primers for TCR Jbeta segments was used in the multiplex PCR. The CDR3 region of rearranged TCR beta genes was amplified from genomic DNA by a multiplex PCR assay. The amplified TCR beta libraries were sequenced on the Illumina HiSeq System as 87-base-pair reads. The authors' pipeline ran thus. A later analysis counted tens of millions of unique TCR beta chains across the 666 repertoires, and approximately 11 million of these chains were shared by at least two donors. Raw reads were error-corrected and collapsed into unique sequences with a nearest-neighbor algorithm that merged closely related sequences to remove PCR and sequencing errors. CDR3 sequences were aligned to IMGT reference sequences to assign V, D and J gene segments. Each retained sequence needed at least a six-nucleotide match to both a V gene segment and a J gene segment. Rearrangements were classified as productive when the CDR3 lacked stop codons and remained in frame with V and J, and all other rearrangements were classified as non-productive. CDR3 was defined according to IMGT convention as the region running from the second conserved V-encoded cysteine to the conserved J-encoded phenylalanine. In an earlier analysis of more than 550 of the donors, sequences lacking an unambiguous match to a single V gene segment were excluded. An earlier analysis of 587 of the donors classified V segments as functional when productive rearrangements were above 56.7% and as segregating when the standard deviation between donors was above 5%. To diagnose cytomegalovirus status from the catalog of TCR beta chain sequences, a statistical classification framework was built. In a later analysis, TCR nucleotide sequences were compared against IMGT/GENE-DB human TR gene sequences so that V and J genes could be assigned. A later analysis assigned CDR3 sequences and most-parsimonious VDJ recombination scenarios with the TCRdist pipeline. In a later analysis, every TCR beta chain was defined by the combination of its CDR3 amino acid sequence and its V-gene family, and reads without a unique V-gene family were dropped. As a way to deal with suspected cross-contamination and a sequencing artifact, a later analysis dropped more than 500 nucleotide sequences that were highly shared and had low generation probability. For each public chain, a later analysis derived a clonal expansion index from normalized ranks of inferred template counts within each repertoire. Generation probabilities in a later analysis came from a VDJ recombination model fitted to out-of-frame rearrangements, and those results were checked against IGoR. Hypergeometric tests were used in a later analysis to score TCR-TCR, TCR-HLA and TCR-CMV co-occurrence, with a repertoire-size bias correction applied to the TCR pairs. A later analysis estimated false discovery rates by permuting HLA or CMV assignments 20 times. In a later analysis, co-occurring TCRs were grouped using DBSCAN, and TCRdist sequence similarity was added for clustering within HLA-allele-positive subsets. Co-occurrence clustering excluded repertoires with fewer than 30,000 or more than 120,000 public chains, plus five with anomalous nucleotide sharing. The table was pulled from immuneACCESS by TCRdb, which kept in-frame rearrangements only. Such tables lose some clones; where checked, under half of the loss comes from unresolved V genes, and the rest has no known cause. V, J and clone size are those of that table, while D and trimming were read from the DNA. Within this sample are fewer than 200,000 clones, with around 80% of them counted one time only. The biggest ten clones account for roughly 0.76% of the sample.

Sequences were obtained from PBMCs. Rearrangement joined TRBV2 to TRBJ1-2, and TRBD1 matches 7 of the central bases. The TCR originated in a woman in her 40s in good health and CMV-seronegative. The CDR3 here reads CASRAETGSRGYTF. The DNA sequence is given as TGTGCCAGCAGGGCAGAGACAGGGTCTCGCGGCTACACCTTC.